This TCR beta chain was retrieved from a study of T cells after yellow fever vaccination. General study points: Peaking faster, on day 5 versus 15, the secondary response was nonetheless weaker. Abundant bulk-population clonotypes could contaminate the FACS-sorted repertoires. The CD4 compartment and the CD8 compartment contained a small share of clonotypes in common.

TCRdb re-analysed the 5' RACE reads in MiXCR, keeping a single row per CDR3 protein. The sample records more than 90,000 distinct CDR3 sequences, 6.5% to 9% being singletons. V was shortened by 6 bases and J by 2 bases, with 11 bases between the two germline ends. The germline V gene has CDR1 SGHAT and CDR2 FQNNGV. The CDR3 is made up of 13 amino acids. This clonotype appeared many times. No antigen is known for it. This material consisted of CD8+ T cells sorted from PBMCs, taken 45 days after the yellow fever booster vaccination. This chain uses TRBV11-2 with TRBJ2-7; D is possibly TRBD2 (5 bases). The clonotype originates from a man aged 25 to 40 who received the YFV17D yellow fever vaccine. DNA of the CDR3: TGTGCCAGCAGTTCCGGGAACACCTACGAGCAGTACTTC. Residues: CASSSGNTYEQYF.